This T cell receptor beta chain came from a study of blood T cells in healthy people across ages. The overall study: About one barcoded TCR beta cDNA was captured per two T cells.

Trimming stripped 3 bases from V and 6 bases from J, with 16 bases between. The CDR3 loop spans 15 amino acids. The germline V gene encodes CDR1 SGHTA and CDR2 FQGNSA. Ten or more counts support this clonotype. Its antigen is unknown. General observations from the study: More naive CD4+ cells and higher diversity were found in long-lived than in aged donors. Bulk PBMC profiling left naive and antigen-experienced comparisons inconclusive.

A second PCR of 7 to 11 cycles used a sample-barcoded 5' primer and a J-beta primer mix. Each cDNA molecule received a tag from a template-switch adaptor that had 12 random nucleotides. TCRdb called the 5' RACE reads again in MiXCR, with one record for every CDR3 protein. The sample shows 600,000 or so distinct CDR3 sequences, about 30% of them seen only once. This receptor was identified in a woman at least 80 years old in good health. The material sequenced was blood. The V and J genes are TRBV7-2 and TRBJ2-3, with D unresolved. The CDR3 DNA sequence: TGTGCCAGCAGCTTCCCCGGGCTGGGCGTGGATACGCAGTATTTT. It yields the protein CASSFPGLGVDTQYF.